The clone carrying this T cell receptor beta chain came up many times. The data belong to a study of T cells in Graves' hyperthyroidism and ophthalmopathy. V lost 1 base, J lost 0 bases, and 7 bases lay in between. From germline, CDR1 is MNHNS and CDR2 SASEGT. The CDR3 extends over 15 amino acids. Amplified TCR beta CDR3 regions derived from RNA transcripts. The TCR CDR3 first-round RT-PCR relied on the HTBI primer set. MiXCR, run by TCRdb on the multiplex PCR reads, gives a single entry per CDR3 protein. The data show a few hundred thousand distinct CDR3 sequences, with roughly 15% seen just once and less than 20% held by the top ten.

The TCR sequence derives from a woman in her twenties or thirties with Graves' ophthalmopathy. The specimen was blood. The rearrangement joins TRBV6-1 to TRBJ1-5; D perhaps matches TRBD1 (5 bases). Here the CDR3 reads CASSEEGYSNQPQHF. CDR3 DNA sequence: TGTGCCAGCAGTGAAGAGGGGTATAGCAATCAGCCCCAGCATTTT.